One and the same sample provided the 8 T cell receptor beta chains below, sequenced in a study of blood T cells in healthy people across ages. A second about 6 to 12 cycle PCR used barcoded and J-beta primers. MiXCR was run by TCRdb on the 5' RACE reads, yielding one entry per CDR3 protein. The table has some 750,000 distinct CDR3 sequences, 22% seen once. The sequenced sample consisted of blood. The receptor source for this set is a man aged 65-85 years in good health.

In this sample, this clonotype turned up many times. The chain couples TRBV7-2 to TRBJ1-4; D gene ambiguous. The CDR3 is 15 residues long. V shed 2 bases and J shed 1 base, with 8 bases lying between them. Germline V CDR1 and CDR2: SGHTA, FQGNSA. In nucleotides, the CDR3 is TGTGCCAGCAGCTTAAATCCGGGAACTAATGAAAAACTGTTTTTT. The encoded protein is CASSLNPGTNEKLFF.

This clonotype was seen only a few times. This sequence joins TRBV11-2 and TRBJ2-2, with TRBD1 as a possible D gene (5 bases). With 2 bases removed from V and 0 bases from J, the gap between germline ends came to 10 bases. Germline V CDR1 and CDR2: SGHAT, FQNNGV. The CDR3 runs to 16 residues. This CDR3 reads CASSLRGLPNTGELFF. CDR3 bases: TGTGCCAGCAGCTTAAGGGGCCTCCCGAACACCGGGGAGCTGTTTTTT.

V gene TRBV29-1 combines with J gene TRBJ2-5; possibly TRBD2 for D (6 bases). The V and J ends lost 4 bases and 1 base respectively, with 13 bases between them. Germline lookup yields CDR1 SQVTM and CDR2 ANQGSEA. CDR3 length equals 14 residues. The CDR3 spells CSVGTPGLQETQYF. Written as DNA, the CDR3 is TGCAGCGTTGGCACGCCGGGACTCCAAGAGACCCAGTACTTC.

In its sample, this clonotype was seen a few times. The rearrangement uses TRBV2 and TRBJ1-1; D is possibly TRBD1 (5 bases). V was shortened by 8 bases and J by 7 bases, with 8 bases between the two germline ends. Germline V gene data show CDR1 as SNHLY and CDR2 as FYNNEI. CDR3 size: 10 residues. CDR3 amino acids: CASGGFEAFF. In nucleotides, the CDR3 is TGTGCCAGCGGGGGGTTTGAAGCTTTCTTT.

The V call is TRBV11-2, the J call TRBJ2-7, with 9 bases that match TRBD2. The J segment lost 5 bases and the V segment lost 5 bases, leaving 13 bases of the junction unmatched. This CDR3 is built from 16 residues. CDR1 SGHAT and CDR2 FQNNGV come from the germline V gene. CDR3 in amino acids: CASSRFGGGALNEQYF. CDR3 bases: TGTGCCAGCAGCCGCTTTGGCGGGGGGGCCTTAAACGAGCAGTACTTC.

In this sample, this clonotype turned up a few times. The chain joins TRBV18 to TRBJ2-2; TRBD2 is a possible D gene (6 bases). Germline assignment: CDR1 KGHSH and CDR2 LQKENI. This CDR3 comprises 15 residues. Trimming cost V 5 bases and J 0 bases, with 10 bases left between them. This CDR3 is CASSSRLANTGELFF. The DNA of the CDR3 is TGTGCCAGCTCAAGCCGACTAGCGAACACCGGGGAGCTGTTTTTT.

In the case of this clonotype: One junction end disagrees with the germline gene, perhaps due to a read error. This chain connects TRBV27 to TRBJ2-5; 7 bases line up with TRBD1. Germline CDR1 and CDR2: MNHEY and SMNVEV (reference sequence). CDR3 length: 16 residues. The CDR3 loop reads CASSVSGTEVRETQYF. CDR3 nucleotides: TGTGCCAGCAGTGTATCCGGGACAGAAGTCAGAGAGACCCAGTACTTC.

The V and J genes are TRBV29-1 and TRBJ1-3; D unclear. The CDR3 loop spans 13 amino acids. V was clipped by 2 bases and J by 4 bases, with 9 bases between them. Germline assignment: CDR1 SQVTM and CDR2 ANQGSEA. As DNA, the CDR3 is TGCAGCGTTGAATCGCTTGTAGGAAACACCATATATTTT. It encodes CSVESLVGNTIYF.